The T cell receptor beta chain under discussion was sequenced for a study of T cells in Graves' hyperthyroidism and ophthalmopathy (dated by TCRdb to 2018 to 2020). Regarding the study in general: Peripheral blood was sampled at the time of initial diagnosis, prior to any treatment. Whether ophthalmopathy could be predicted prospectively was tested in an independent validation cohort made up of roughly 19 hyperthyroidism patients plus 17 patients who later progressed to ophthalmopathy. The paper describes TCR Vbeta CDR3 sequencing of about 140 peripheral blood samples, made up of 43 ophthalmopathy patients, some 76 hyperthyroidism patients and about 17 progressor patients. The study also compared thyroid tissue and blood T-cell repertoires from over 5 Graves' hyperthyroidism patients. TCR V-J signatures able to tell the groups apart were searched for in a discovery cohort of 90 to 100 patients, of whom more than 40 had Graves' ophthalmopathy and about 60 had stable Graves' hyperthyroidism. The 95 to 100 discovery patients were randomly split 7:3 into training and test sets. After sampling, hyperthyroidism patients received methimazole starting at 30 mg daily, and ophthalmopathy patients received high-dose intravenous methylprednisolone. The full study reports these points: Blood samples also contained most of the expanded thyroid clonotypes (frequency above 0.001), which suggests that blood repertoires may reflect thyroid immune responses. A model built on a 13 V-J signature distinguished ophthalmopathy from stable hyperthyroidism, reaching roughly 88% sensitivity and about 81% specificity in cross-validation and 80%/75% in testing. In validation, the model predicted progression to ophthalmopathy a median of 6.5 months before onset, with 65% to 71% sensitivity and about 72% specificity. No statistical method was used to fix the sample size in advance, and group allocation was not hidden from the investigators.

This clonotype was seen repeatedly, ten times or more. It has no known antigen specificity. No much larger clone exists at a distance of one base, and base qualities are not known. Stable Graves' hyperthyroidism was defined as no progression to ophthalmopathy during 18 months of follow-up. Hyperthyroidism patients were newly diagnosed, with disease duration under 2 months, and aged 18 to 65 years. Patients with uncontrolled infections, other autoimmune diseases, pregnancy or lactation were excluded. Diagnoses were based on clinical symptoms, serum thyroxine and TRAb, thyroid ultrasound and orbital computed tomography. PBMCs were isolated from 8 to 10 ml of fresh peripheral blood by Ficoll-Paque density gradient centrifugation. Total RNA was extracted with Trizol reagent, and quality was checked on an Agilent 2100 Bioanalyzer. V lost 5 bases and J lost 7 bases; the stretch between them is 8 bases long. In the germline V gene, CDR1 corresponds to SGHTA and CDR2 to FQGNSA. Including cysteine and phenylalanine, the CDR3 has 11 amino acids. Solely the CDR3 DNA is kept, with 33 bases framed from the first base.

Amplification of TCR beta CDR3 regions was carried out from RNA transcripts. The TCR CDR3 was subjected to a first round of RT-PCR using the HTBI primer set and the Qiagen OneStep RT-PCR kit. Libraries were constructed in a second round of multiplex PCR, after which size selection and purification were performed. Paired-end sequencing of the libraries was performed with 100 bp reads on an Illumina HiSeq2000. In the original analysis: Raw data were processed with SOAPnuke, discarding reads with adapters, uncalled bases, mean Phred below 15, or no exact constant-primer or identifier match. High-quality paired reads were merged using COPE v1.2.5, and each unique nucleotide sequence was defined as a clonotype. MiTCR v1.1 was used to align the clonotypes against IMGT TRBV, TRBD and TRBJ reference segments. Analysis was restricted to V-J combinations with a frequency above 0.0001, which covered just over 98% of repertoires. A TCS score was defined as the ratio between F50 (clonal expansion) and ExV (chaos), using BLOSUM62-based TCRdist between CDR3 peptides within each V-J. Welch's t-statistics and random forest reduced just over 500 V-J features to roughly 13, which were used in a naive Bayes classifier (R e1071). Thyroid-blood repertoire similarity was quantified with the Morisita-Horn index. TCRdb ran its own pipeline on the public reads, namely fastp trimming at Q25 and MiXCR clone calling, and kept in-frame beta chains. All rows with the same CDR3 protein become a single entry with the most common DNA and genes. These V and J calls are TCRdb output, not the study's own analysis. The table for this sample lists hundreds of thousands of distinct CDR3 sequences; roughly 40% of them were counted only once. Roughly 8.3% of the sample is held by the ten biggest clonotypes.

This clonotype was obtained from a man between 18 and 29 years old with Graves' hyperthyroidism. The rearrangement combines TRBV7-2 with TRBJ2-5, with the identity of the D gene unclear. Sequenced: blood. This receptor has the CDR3 CASSTLGTQYF. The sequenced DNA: TGTGCCAGCAGCACGCTAGGGACCCAGTACTTC.